These T cell receptor beta chains were read from a single sample in a study of neurological immune-mediated disorders. TCRdb reprocessed the 5' RACE reads with MiXCR, giving one entry per CDR3 protein. Of tens of thousands of distinct CDR3 sequences detected, about a tenth appear once; the ten largest clones hold roughly 9%. Sequencing was performed on PBMCs. Receptors were obtained from a man aged 25 to 45 in good health. The CDR3 runs from the conserved cysteine through the conserved F or W.

TRBJ1-4 TRBV20-1 CSARGQGAWNEKLFF
TRBJ2-7 TRBV6-1 CASIRSWGQGMKYF
TRBJ2-7 TRBV7-9 CASSPGSYEQYF
TRBJ2-7 TRBV5-1 CASSLVSTSGFSYEQYF
TRBJ1-2 TRBV12-3/TRBV12-4 CASRQEYYGYTF
TRBJ2-7 TRBV20-1 CSATWLWEDSYEQYF
TRBJ2-1 TRBV24-1 CATSRDRGPIYNEQFF
TRBJ1-3 TRBV7-8 CASSQLTAQFSGNTIYF
TRBJ2-7 TRBV4-2 CASTPGRLSYEQYF
TRBJ2-7 TRBV6-6 CASSYANRQALYEQYF
TRBJ2-7 TRBV6-1 CASSIGTGDYEQYF
TRBJ2-2 TRBV12-3/TRBV12-4 CAGIGNANTGELFF
TRBJ2-2 TRBV27 CASRVGTGTGELFF
TRBJ1-1 TRBV29-1 CSVELGQGGNTEAFF
TRBJ2-7 TRBV7-9 CASSLGSYEQYF
TRBJ2-1 TRBV10-3 CAITEGQGSSSYNERFF
TRBJ2-1 TRBV5-1 CASSPRLAGANEQFF
TRBJ2-1 TRBV19 CASSPETGTSVDKQFF
TRBJ2-1 TRBV4-2 CASSQGQGIVDEQFF
TRBJ2-2 TRBV12-3/TRBV12-4 CASSLIRAGGELFF
TRBJ2-3 TRBV15 CATSRDQKGTQYF